The clone carrying this T cell receptor (beta chain) was seen a few times. Germline-derived CDR1 and CDR2 are SNHLY and FYNNEI. Trimming cost V 5 bases and J 4 bases, with 9 bases left between them. The CDR3 sequence is 13 residues long. Free of recent acute infections or vaccinations, the donors were healthy HIV-negative adults. This entry is derived from a study of shared clonotypes between healthy human individuals. Assay used: immunoSEQ multiplex PCR; TCRdb lists only in-frame clones, some missing. This sample has about 490,000 clones, with around 80% found just once. The TCR was taken from a woman in her thirties or forties in good health. Some clones in this sample may be carry-over from other donors' samples. Sequencing was performed on PBMCs. The chain joins TRBV2 to TRBJ1-5; tentative D call: TRBD1 (5 bases). This CDR3 reads CASSWDGNQPQHF. The CDR3, as DNA: TGTGCCAGCAGTTGGGACGGGAATCAGCCCCAGCATTTT.